This T cell receptor beta chain was sequenced in a study of blood T cell repertoires in COVID-19. Across the study: Samples of COVID-19 (acute and convalescent) were obtained from the United States, Italy and Spain. Nucleic acid was either cDNA or gDNA, and it came from T cells, B-cell-depleted T cells, or PBMCs.

In the original processing: Quantification of nucleated cells was approximated via reference gene primer amplification. Using immunoSEQ multiplex PCR, the repertoire was profiled, and TCRdb retains in-frame clones only, with some absent. V and J calls and clone size are those listed in that table; D and trimming were worked out from the DNA. Of about 120,000 clones in the sample, 75% to 90% were seen once. Unmatched junction bases numbered 9, after V lost 4 bases and J lost 2 bases. The CDR3 spans 16 residues. Germline values: CDR1 LGHNA, CDR2 YNFKEQ. The V and J genes are TRBV4-2 and TRBJ1-1; 8 bases fit TRBD1. This clonotype was obtained from a middle-aged man with acute or convalescent COVID-19. The sample was peripheral blood. The CDR3 protein is CASSRPGTGGNTEAFF. CDR3 bases: TGTGCCAGCAGCCGTCCCGGGACAGGAGGTAACACTGAAGCTTTCTTT.